These T cell receptor beta chains were read from a single sample in a study of cytomegalovirus exposure and HLA in healthy donors. Libraries were prepared by immunoSEQ multiplex PCR; TCRdb keeps only in-frame clonotypes and omits some of them. This repertoire includes roughly 190,000 clones. Sample: PBMCs. These receptors all come from a man aged 30 to 45 in good health and CMV-seronegative. Each CDR3 is given with its conserved first and last residue. The D gene is left open where the match is weak.

DNA,CDR3,J,V,D
TGTGCCAGCAGTAGCCCCTCGAGGAGGGGCACTGAAGCTTTCTTT,CASSSPSRRGTEAFF,TRBJ1-1,TRBV6-5,-
TGTGCCAGCAGAACGGGAGGGCCTGGGGATACGCAGTATTTT,CASRTGGPGDTQYF,TRBJ2-3,TRBV2,TRBD2
TGTGCCTGGAGTGTACCGCCAGGGGGATCCACTGAAGCTTTCTTT,CAWSVPPGGSTEAFF,TRBJ1-1,TRBV30,TRBD1
TGTGCCAGCAGCTTATTTGACTATGTGGGTGAAAAACTGTTTTTT,CASSLFDYVGEKLFF,TRBJ1-4,TRBV7-9,-
TGTGCCAGCAAAGTGGACAGGGGAGGTGACGAGCAGTACTTC,CASKVDRGGDEQYF,TRBJ2-7,TRBV6-5,TRBD1
TGTGCCAGCAGTAAGGACAGCTCCTACAATGAGCAGTTCTTC,CASSKDSSYNEQFF,TRBJ2-1,TRBV6-5,-
TGTGCCAGCAGGACGGGTACCGCGTTCTTC,CASRTGTAFF,TRBJ2-1,TRBV6-1,-
TGCAGTGCTAGAGGACAGAAGCAGTACTTC,CSARGQKQYF,TRBJ2-7,TRBV20-1,-
TGTGCCAGCAGTGAATGGCGGACAGGGCGCGACTATGGCTACACCTTC,CASSEWRTGRDYGYTF,TRBJ1-2,TRBV25-1,TRBD1
TGTGCCAGCAGCTTATTATACGAGCAGTACTTC,CASSLLYEQYF,TRBJ2-7,TRBV11-2,-
TGTGCCAGTTTGAATCCGGGACAGGGGGAAAAACTGTTTTTT,CASLNPGQGEKLFF,TRBJ1-4,TRBV6-1,TRBD1
TGTGCCAGCAGCCAAAGTCCGGCTAGCGCGGGCGGGGAGCTGTTTTTT,CASSQSPASAGGELFF,TRBJ2-2,TRBV7-6,-
TGTGCCAGCAACAAGGGACAGGGGGGATACGAGCAGTACTTC,CASNKGQGGYEQYF,TRBJ2-7,TRBV2,TRBD1
TGTGCCAGCAGCCAAGATCTGACAGGGGCGAATGGCTACACCTTC,CASSQDLTGANGYTF,TRBJ1-2,TRBV4-2,TRBD1
TGTGCCAGCAGCTTAGCTGGGGGTTCAGGGGGCTATCAGCCCCAGCATTTT,CASSLAGGSGGYQPQHF,TRBJ1-5,TRBV7-2,TRBD1
TGTGCCAGCACTAGGAGGGGGGGCGGAACTGAAGCTTTCTTT,CASTRRGGGTEAFF,TRBJ1-1,TRBV5-4,-
TGCGCCAGCAGCCTAGATCAGAGAAGCTCCTACAATGAGCAGTTCTTC,CASSLDQRSSYNEQFF,TRBJ2-1,TRBV5-1,-
TGTGCCAGCAGCTTGCAGGGAAATGGCTACACCTTC,CASSLQGNGYTF,TRBJ1-2,TRBV5-4,-
TGTGCCAGCAGCTTAGCGTCGGGTGAAAAACTGTTTTTT,CASSLASGEKLFF,TRBJ1-4,TRBV7-9,-
TGTGCCAGCAGCTGGGTAGGGCGGGGGGCGATGGAGACCCAGTACTTC,CASSWVGRGAMETQYF,TRBJ2-5,TRBV7-9,TRBD2
TGTGCCAGCGCCCAGGGAGGGCACATGAACACTGAAGCTTTCTTT,CASAQGGHMNTEAFF,TRBJ1-1,TRBV19,-
TGTGCCAGCAGCCAAGATAATGCAGGGAAGGGCACTGAAGCTTTCTTT,CASSQDNAGKGTEAFF,TRBJ1-1,TRBV14,-
TGTGCCAGTAGTTCCCTCATAGGTCAGGGTTACGAGCAGTACTTC,CASSSLIGQGYEQYF,TRBJ2-7,TRBV19,-
TGTGCCAGCTCACCATCGGCAGGGGGTAACTATGGCTACACCTTC,CASSPSAGGNYGYTF,TRBJ1-2,TRBV18,TRBD1
TGTGCCAGTAGTATAGTTCGGAGCTCCTATAATTCACCCCTCCACTTT,CASSIVRSSYNSPLHF,TRBJ1-6,TRBV19,-
TGTGCCAGCAGTCTCGGGCCCGGGAGAAACTACGAGCAGTACTTC,CASSLGPGRNYEQYF,TRBJ2-7,TRBV27,-
TGTGCCTGGAGTCGGCGGGAAAAAGATACGCAGTATTTT,CAWSRREKDTQYF,TRBJ2-3,TRBV30,-
TGTGCCAGCAGTGCCCTACTAGCGGGAGGGGGTCCGCAGTATTTT,CASSALLAGGGPQYF,TRBJ2-3,TRBV2,TRBD2
TGTGCCAGCTCACCCGGGACAGCCTCCTACGAGCAGTACTTC,CASSPGTASYEQYF,TRBJ2-7,TRBV18,TRBD1
TGTGCCAGCCGTACCGGGACTAGCGGCTACAATGAGCAGTTCTTC,CASRTGTSGYNEQFF,TRBJ2-1,TRBV6-1,TRBD2
TGTGCCAGCAGCGAGCAGGGTAACTATGGCTACACCTTC,CASSEQGNYGYTF,TRBJ1-2,TRBV9,-
TGTGCCACCAGCGACTACTATATGGGGATTAGCGGGAGGGCCCCTACCTACGAGCAGTACTTC,CATSDYYMGISGRAPTYEQYF,TRBJ2-7,TRBV15,TRBD2
TGTGCCAGCAGTTTATTTTTGCCTGGACAGGGCCACCGCTCCTATAATTCACCCCTCCACTTT,CASSLFLPGQGHRSYNSPLHF,TRBJ1-6,TRBV28,TRBD1
TGTGCCAGCAGTTACCTTGGACAGGGCGCAAATCAGCCCCAGCATTTT,CASSYLGQGANQPQHF,TRBJ1-5,TRBV6-6,TRBD1
TGTGCCAGCAGCCAAAACTTCCGAGAAAAACTGTTTTTT,CASSQNFREKLFF,TRBJ1-4,TRBV14,-
TGCGCCAGCAGCTTGTCCCAGGTCTCAGATACGCAGTATTTT,CASSLSQVSDTQYF,TRBJ2-3,TRBV5-1,-
TGTGCCAGCAGTTCGGGGTCTGAAGCTTTCTTT,CASSSGSEAFF,TRBJ1-1,TRBV6-6,-
TGTGCCAGCGATAAGAAAAGCAGAGGGAATCAGCCCCAGCATTTT,CASDKKSRGNQPQHF,TRBJ1-5,TRBV6-5,-
TGCGCCAGCAGCTTGTTGGGGGAGGGCCACGATGAGCAGTTCTTC,CASSLLGEGHDEQFF,TRBJ2-1,TRBV5-1,TRBD2
TGCAGCGTTGATGGGACTAGCGGGAGGGTCTCCTACAATGAGCAGTTCTTC,CSVDGTSGRVSYNEQFF,TRBJ2-1,TRBV29-1,TRBD2
TGTGCCAGCAGGGAGACAGGGAGCAATGAGCAGTTCTTC,CASRETGSNEQFF,TRBJ2-1,TRBV25-1,TRBD1
TGCGCCCGAACGAACGGGACTTGGGCCCACGAGCAGTACTTC,CARTNGTWAHEQYF,TRBJ2-7,TRBV4-1,-
TGTGCCAGCAGCTTAGTCTCTGGGGGCCGTGAAGCTTTCTTT,CASSLVSGGREAFF,TRBJ1-1,TRBV11-2,-
TGTGCCAGCACCAAGGGGCAGGGGGCAACCGGGGAGCTGTTTTTT,CASTKGQGATGELFF,TRBJ2-2,TRBV6-5,TRBD1
TGCAGCGTGGCAGAAAATAGCAATCAGCCCCAGCATTTT,CSVAENSNQPQHF,TRBJ1-5,TRBV29-1,-
TGCGCCAGCAGCACACAAACGGGGAGCGAGCAGTTCTTC,CASSTQTGSEQFF,TRBJ2-1,TRBV5-1,-
TGTGCCAGCAAACAGGAAGGGGTACTTCAGCCCCAGCATTTT,CASKQEGVLQPQHF,TRBJ1-5,TRBV2,-
TGTGCCAGCAACCGGGACAGATTAGATACGCAGTATTTT,CASNRDRLDTQYF,TRBJ2-3,TRBV2,TRBD1
TGCGCCAGCAGCACCGGGACAGGGAATTTCTTGGACGAGCAGTACTTC,CASSTGTGNFLDEQYF,TRBJ2-7,TRBV5-1,TRBD1
TGTGCCAGCAGGAAAGCGGGAGCGAACGAGCAGTACTTC,CASRKAGANEQYF,TRBJ2-7,TRBV6-5,TRBD2
TGCGCCAGCAGTGAGAGACAGGGTGGGACCGGGGAGCTGTTTTTT,CASSERQGGTGELFF,TRBJ2-2,TRBV5-1,TRBD1
TGCAGCGTTGAAGGAGGCGCCCACGGATATGAGCAGTTCTTC,CSVEGGAHGYEQFF,TRBJ2-1,TRBV29-1,-
TGTGCCAGCAGTCCCGGACTAGCGGGGGCCCAAGAGACCCAGTACTTC,CASSPGLAGAQETQYF,TRBJ2-5,TRBV7-9,TRBD2
TGTGCCTGGGGGACCTCCGGGACAGGGGAGCCCTACGAGCAGTACTTC,CAWGTSGTGEPYEQYF,TRBJ2-7,TRBV30,TRBD1
TGTGCCACCGGAGGACAGGGTCTCAATGAGCAGTTCTTC,CATGGQGLNEQFF,TRBJ2-1,TRBV10-3,TRBD1
TGTGCCAGTAGTATCGGGGAGGATGAGCAGTTCTTC,CASSIGEDEQFF,TRBJ2-1,TRBV19,-
TGTGCCAGCACCCACAGTGGCGGGGAGGATGAAAAACTGTTTTTT,CASTHSGGEDEKLFF,TRBJ1-4,TRBV28,-
TGTGCCAGCAGCCCCTCCGGGACAGGTCACAATGAGCAGTTCTTC,CASSPSGTGHNEQFF,TRBJ2-1,TRBV13,TRBD1
TGTGCCAGTAGTAGCCCGGGGACAGGGGTTGTCAAACTGTTTTTT,CASSSPGTGVVKLFF,TRBJ1-4,TRBV19,TRBD1
TGCGCCAGCGGAGATCATAGCGGGAGTAACGCCTACGAGCAGTACTTC,CASGDHSGSNAYEQYF,TRBJ2-7,TRBV5-1,TRBD2